Detailed here is one TCR beta chain. Germline V gives CDR1 LGHDT, CDR2 YNNKEL (reference sequence). This CDR3 comprises 15 residues. V lost 0 bases and J 2 bases, leaving 10 bases between the germline ends. The sample originates from a study of control samples from healthy donors and cancer patients. Assay used: immunoSEQ multiplex PCR; TCRdb lists only in-frame clones, some missing. The sample has 50,000 to 65,000 clones, about nine tenths seen once. The TCR sequence derives from a woman in her fifties or sixties with colorectal cancer. Sequencing was carried out using PBMCs. V usage is TRBV3-1 (or the pseudogene TRBV3-2) and J usage is TRBJ2-5; D gene unclear. The DNA for the CDR3 is TGTGCCAGCAGCCAAGATCGATGGGCACAAGAGACCCAGTACTTC. Translation gives CASSQDRWAQETQYF.